The clone carrying this T cell receptor (beta chain) came up a few times. Its antigen is still unknown. Germline CDR1 reads SEHNR; CDR2 reads FQNEAQ (reference sequence). The CDR3 consists of 14 residues. Deletions cut 1 base from V and 8 bases from J, with 14 bases between. The sample comes from a study of T-cell memory formation after mild COVID-19. In the study overall: Each donor largely had its own TCR clusters. The study, taken as a whole, reports: Later expanders leaned CD4+, whereas clones that contracted between day 15 and 85 were balanced CD4/CD8. Researchers could not confirm that second-wave clones peaking on day 37 targeted SARS-CoV-2. Prior to infection, memory already included some responding clones, suggesting cross-reactive memory joined.

In TCRdb, the 5' RACE reads were re-called with MiXCR into one record per CDR3 protein. The sample holds approximately 290,000 distinct CDR3 sequences, 15% to 20% seen once. The source material was PBMCs or a T cell subset sorted from them (not recorded which). This receptor was taken from a man aged 18 to 29 who had mild COVID-19 (a few samples of this study predate the infection). Cell type and time point are not known. The chain recombines TRBV7-9 with TRBJ1-2; no clear D. The CDR3 is CASSLGVSGVGYTF. In nucleotides, the CDR3 is TGTGCCAGCAGCTTAGGGGTGTCCGGGGTCGGCTACACCTTC.